Presented here are 14 T cell receptor beta chains from one specimen sequenced in a study of cytomegalovirus exposure and HLA in healthy donors. The study ran its PCR with 60 Vbeta and 13 Jbeta primers. Sequencing used immunoSEQ multiplex PCR; TCRdb keeps in-frame clones, though not all of them. Counted here are under 200,000 clones, 86% occurring once; the ten biggest clones make up over 1.5%. Sample: PBMCs. The receptors come from a woman between 18 and 29 years old in good health and CMV-seronegative.

The genes are TRBV18 and TRBJ1-6, with no clear D. Germline V gives CDR1 KGHSH, CDR2 LQKENI. This CDR3 contains 16 residues. V dropped 5 bases and J dropped 3 bases, with 14 bases sitting between them. The CDR3 nucleotides read TGTGCCAGCTCAAGTGAGGAATCTCGCTATAATTCACCCCTCCACTTT. Protein product: CASSSEESRYNSPLHF.

The V call is TRBV2, the J call TRBJ2-1, with TRBD2 matching 10 bases. CDR1 and CDR2 from the germline V gene are SNHLY and FYNNEI. The CDR3 sequence is 15 residues long. The V and J ends lost 6 bases and 4 bases, in that order; junction bases with no gene match: 6. The CDR3 loop is CASRPLAGNYNEQFF. CDR3 nucleotide sequence: TGTGCCAGCAGACCACTAGCGGGGAATTACAATGAGCAGTTCTTC.

This clone was detected once. The V call is TRBV5-1, the J call TRBJ1-2; 11 nucleotides agree with TRBD1. After removal of 4 bases from V and 7 bases from J, the junction contained 3 bases not matched to a gene. Germline lookup yields CDR1 SGHRS and CDR2 YFSETQ. The CDR3 sequence is 13 residues long. CDR3 sequence reads: CASSDGQGAGYTF. The DNA for the CDR3 is TGCGCCAGCAGCGATGGACAGGGGGCTGGCTACACCTTC.

The chain employs TRBV30 and TRBJ2-3; a weak D match, TRBD2 (6 bases). V lost 1 base to trimming and J lost 4 bases, with 18 bases between them. The CDR3 runs 16 residues. Germline CDR1 is GTSNPN and CDR2 is SVGIG (reference sequence). CDR3 bases: TGTGCCTGGAGTGCCCTCAATAGCGGTTCCCCAGATACGCAGTATTTT. Its protein product is CAWSALNSGSPDTQYF.

The chain employs TRBV6-6 and TRBJ2-1; no clear D. The germline V gene has CDR1 MNHNY and CDR2 SVGAGI (reference sequence). With 1 base removed from V and 5 bases from J, the gap between germline ends came to 9 bases. CDR3 length equals 14 residues. CDR3 DNA sequence: TGTGCCAGCAGTTACTTTGTCACAAACAATGAGCAGTTCTTC. It specifies CASSYFVTNNEQFF.

This clone was seen only a few times. DNA of the CDR3: TGCGCCAGCAGCCGGCTCAGGGTCACTGAGCAGTTCTTC. Residues: CASSRLRVTEQFF. This chain joins TRBV4-1 and TRBJ2-1, with a weak D call TRBD1 (5 bases). Germline V gene lookup returns CDR1 MGHRA and CDR2 YSYEKL. This CDR3 is 13 amino acids long. Trimming stripped 4 bases from V and 9 bases from J, with 13 bases between.

The V call is TRBV30, the J call TRBJ2-7; D is unclear. The CDR3 contains 13 residues. Germline CDR1 and CDR2: GTSNPN and SVGIG (reference sequence). V lost 0 bases to trimming and J lost 0 bases, with 6 bases between them. The CDR3 loop is CAWSVSVSYEQYF. The CDR3 nucleotides read TGTGCCTGGAGTGTAAGCGTCTCCTACGAGCAGTACTTC.

This chain joins TRBV6-1 and TRBJ1-3, with D possibly matching TRBD1 (6 bases). CDR1 is MNHNS, CDR2 SASEGT, per germline. Trimming left V 4 bases short and J 2 bases short, with 9 bases between. The CDR3 runs to 14 residues. The CDR3 is CASSVDSTGNTIYF. The CDR3 nucleotides read TGTGCCAGCAGTGTGGACAGCACTGGAAACACCATATATTTT.

This clone was seen only once. The chain joins TRBV27 to TRBJ1-1, with a tentative D call TRBD1 (5 bases). The CDR3 has 13 amino acids. Looked up from germline, CDR1 is MNHEY and CDR2 is SMNVEV (reference sequence). The ends were cut back, 3 bases at V and 2 bases at J, with 7 bases in the middle. CDR3 bases: TGTGCCAGCAGTTTTGGACAAAACACTGAAGCTTTCTTT. This sequence encodes CASSFGQNTEAFF.

CDR3 DNA: TGTGCCAGCAGCCTCCGACAGTATGGCTACACCTTC. Translated, it gives CASSLRQYGYTF. The chain links TRBV28 to TRBJ1-2; a possible D gene is TRBD1 (5 bases). Trimming removed 6 bases at V and 5 bases at J, with 10 bases between. The CDR3 loop spans 12 amino acids. Germline V CDR1 and CDR2: MDHEN, SYDVKM.

The V call is TRBV28, the J call TRBJ1-2; D not resolved. CDR3 length: 15 amino acids. V lost 6 bases, J lost 1 base, and 15 bases lay in between. Looked up from germline, CDR1 is MDHEN and CDR2 is SYDVKM. CDR3 nucleotides: TGTGCCAGCAGGACCTCGGGATACGGTAACTATGGCTACACCTTC. Protein sequence: CASRTSGYGNYGYTF.

This chain joins TRBV2 and TRBJ1-1, with D unclear. The CDR3 covers 12 residues. Germline V lookup: CDR1 SNHLY, CDR2 FYNNEI. The germline V and J ends were trimmed by 7 bases and 1 base, with 7 bases remaining between them. The CDR3 DNA is TGTGCCAGCACAGCGGGGAACACTGAAGCTTTCTTT. Translated, it gives CASTAGNTEAFF.

To note about this clone: A read error may produce the germline difference seen at one junction end. The gene calls are TRBV6-5 and TRBJ2-7; 7 nucleotides line up with TRBD2. The CDR3 consists of 12 residues. CDR1 is MNHEY, CDR2 SVGAGI, per germline. The CDR3: CASGAGDYGQYF. The CDR3 DNA sequence: TGTGCCAGCGGGGCGGGAGACTACGGGCAGTACTTC.

This clone appeared a single time. The chain has TRBV11-2 and TRBJ2-7; TRBD2 is a possible D gene (7 bases). The CDR3 has 15 residues. In germline, CDR1 is SGHAT, CDR2 FQNNGV. Between the trimmed V and J ends, which lost 5 bases and 5 bases, there was a span of 19 bases. The CDR3 loop is CASSPLSGRGDEQYF. The CDR3 nucleotides are TGTGCCAGCAGCCCCTTAAGTGGGAGGGGGGACGAGCAGTACTTC.